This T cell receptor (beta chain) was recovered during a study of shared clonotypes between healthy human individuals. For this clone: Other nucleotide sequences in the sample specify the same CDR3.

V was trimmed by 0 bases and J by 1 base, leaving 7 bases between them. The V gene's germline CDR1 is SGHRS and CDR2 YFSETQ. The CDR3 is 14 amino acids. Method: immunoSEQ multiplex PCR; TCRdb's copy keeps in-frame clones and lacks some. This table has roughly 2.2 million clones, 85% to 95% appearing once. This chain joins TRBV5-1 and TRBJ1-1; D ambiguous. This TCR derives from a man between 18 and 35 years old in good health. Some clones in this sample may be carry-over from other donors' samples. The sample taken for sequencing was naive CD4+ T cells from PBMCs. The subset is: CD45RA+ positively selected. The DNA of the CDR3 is TGCGCCAGCAGCTTGGTGCCGGAGAACACTGAAGCTTTCTTT. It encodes CASSLVPENTEAFF.